A selection of T cell receptor beta chains follows, all from one sample in a study of cytomegalovirus exposure and HLA in healthy donors. Measured with immunoSEQ multiplex PCR; TCRdb has only the in-frame clones, and not every one. The sample holds about 160,000 clones, around nine tenths seen once. The sequenced sample was PBMCs. The receptors stem from a woman aged 25 to 39 in good health and CMV-seronegative. The CDR3 runs from the conserved cysteine through the conserved F or W. The order of the fields is D gene, V gene, clone size, J gene, CDR3 protein, CDR3 DNA. A D gene is named only where the DNA matches it firmly. Rows give clone size only sometimes, using once, few, many, or a class for an expanded clone.

D: -
V: TRBV7-2
size: -
J: TRBJ1-1
CDR3: CASSLSRGIPNTEAFF
DNA: TGTGCCAGCAGCTTAAGCAGGGGTATACCGAACACTGAAGCTTTCTTT

D: TRBD1
V: TRBV5-1
size: -
J: TRBJ1-2
CDR3: CASSQAATGNDGYTF
DNA: TGCGCCAGCAGCCAAGCCGCGACAGGGAACGATGGCTACACCTTC

D: -
V: TRBV9
size: once
J: TRBJ1-1
CDR3: CASSVGQGLNTEAFF
DNA: TGTGCCAGCAGCGTAGGCCAGGGTTTGAACACTGAAGCTTTCTTT

D: TRBD1
V: TRBV5-1
size: -
J: TRBJ2-2
CDR3: CASSPRTGLGAGELFF
DNA: TGCGCCAGCAGCCCGAGGACAGGGTTAGGGGCCGGGGAGCTGTTTTTT

D: -
V: TRBV30
size: -
J: TRBJ2-1
CDR3: CAWSVSGGYNEQFF
DNA: TGTGCCTGGAGCGTTAGCGGAGGTTACAATGAGCAGTTCTTC

D: -
V: TRBV27
size: -
J: TRBJ2-1
CDR3: CASSLFATAGGVVFYNEQFF
DNA: TGTGCCAGCAGTTTATTTGCGACGGCCGGGGGAGTGGTCTTCTACAATGAGCAGTTCTTC

D: TRBD1
V: TRBV5-6
size: -
J: TRBJ2-7
CDR3: CASRHDRGRNEQYF
DNA: TGTGCCAGCAGACATGACAGGGGGAGGAACGAGCAGTACTTC

D: -
V: TRBV6-5
size: once
J: TRBJ1-1
CDR3: CASSYSLNTEAFF
DNA: TGTGCCAGCAGTTATAGCCTGAACACTGAAGCTTTCTTT

D: -
V: TRBV2
size: once
J: TRBJ2-5
CDR3: CASRPGTLKETQYF
DNA: TGTGCCAGCAGGCCCGGGACATTGAAAGAGACCCAGTACTTC

D: TRBD1
V: TRBV10-2
size: -
J: TRBJ1-5
CDR3: CASRPGTGGQPQHF
DNA: TGCGCCAGCAGACCTGGGACAGGGGGACAGCCCCAGCATTTT

D: -
V: TRBV6-4
size: -
J: TRBJ2-2
CDR3: CASSDRFGELFF
DNA: TGTGCCAGCAGTGATCGTTTCGGGGAGCTGTTTTTT

D: TRBD2
V: TRBV7-2
size: -
J: TRBJ2-5
CDR3: CASSLARGAETQYF
DNA: TGTGCCAGCAGCTTAGCGCGGGGGGCCGAGACCCAGTACTTC

D: TRBD1
V: TRBV5-4
size: -
J: TRBJ1-1
CDR3: CASSPPRRGPNTEAFF
DNA: TGTGCCAGCAGCCCCCCGAGGAGGGGGCCGAACACTGAAGCTTTCTTT

D: TRBD1
V: TRBV28
size: -
J: TRBJ2-7
CDR3: CASSSRDRARSYEQYF
DNA: TGTGCCAGCAGTAGCCGGGACAGGGCTCGGTCCTACGAGCAGTACTTC

D: -
V: TRBV5-6
size: -
J: TRBJ1-5
CDR3: CASSSGAGVPVQPQHF
DNA: TGTGCCAGCAGCTCAGGTGCAGGGGTACCTGTTCAGCCCCAGCATTTT